The 9 T cell receptor beta chains given below trace back to one sample, sequenced in a study of shared clonotypes between healthy human individuals. The assay was immunoSEQ multiplex PCR, and TCRdb's table has in-frame clones only and misses some. Of approximately 2.3 million clones listed, more than 80% are singletons. Sequencing input: naive CD4+ T cells from PBMCs. The subset here: CD45RA+ positively selected. Receptors originate from a man younger than 35 in good health. Some clones in this sample may be carry-over from other donors' samples.

The chain joins TRBV7-2 to TRBJ1-4; 9 bases are shared with TRBD1. This CDR3 contains 15 residues. Trimming removed 6 bases from V and 6 bases from J; junction bases left unmatched: 8. Per germline, CDR1 SGHTA and CDR2 FQGNSA. CDR3 in amino acids: CASSYTGGGYEKLFF. The DNA for the CDR3 is TGTGCCAGCAGTTACACAGGGGGCGGGTATGAAAAACTGTTTTTT.

V gene TRBV28 combines with J gene TRBJ1-2; D is uncertain. V was trimmed by 3 bases and J by 6 bases, leaving 11 bases between them. CDR3 size: 13 residues. Germline assignment: CDR1 MDHEN and CDR2 SYDVKM. The CDR3 DNA is TGTGCCAGCAGTTTGAGGCAGTACGATGGCTACACCTTC. Its protein product is CASSLRQYDGYTF.

This chain joins TRBV27 and TRBJ1-1; D is possibly TRBD1 (6 bases). This CDR3 has 13 amino acids. V lost 5 bases and J lost 8, with 15 bases in between. Germline CDR1 and CDR2: MNHEY and SMNVEV (reference sequence). CDR3 region: CASSHRDISEAFF. The CDR3 DNA reads TGTGCCAGCAGTCACCGGGACATCTCGGAAGCTTTCTTT.

V usage is TRBV28 and J usage is TRBJ1-4; D might be TRBD1 (5 bases). Germline values: CDR1 MDHEN, CDR2 SYDVKM. The CDR3 covers 14 residues. Between the trimmed V and J ends, which lost 5 bases and 7 bases, there was a span of 14 bases. The CDR3 loop reads CASSLGTLSEKLFF. The CDR3 nucleotides read TGTGCCAGCAGTCTGGGGACTCTTAGTGAAAAACTGTTTTTT.

This chain uses TRBV28 with TRBJ2-2; 10 bases map to TRBD2. The CDR3 has 16 residues. V shed 5 bases and J 6 bases; nucleotides not matched to a gene: 9. Germline CDR1 reads MDHEN; CDR2 reads SYDVKM. CDR3 region: CASSRGSGGYAGELFF. CDR3 bases: TGTGCCAGCAGTAGAGGTAGCGGGGGGTATGCCGGGGAGCTGTTTTTT.

V gene TRBV6-6 combines with J gene TRBJ2-7; 7 nucleotides agree with TRBD1. CDR1 MNHNY and CDR2 SVGAGI come from the germline V gene (reference sequence). CDR3 size: 15 residues. With 5 bases clipped from V and 3 bases from J, the junction kept 10 bases outside the gene matches. CDR3 sequence: CASSKPRDSNYEQYF. The CDR3 coding sequence is TGTGCCAGCAGTAAACCTCGGGACAGCAACTACGAGCAGTACTTC.

The sample holds one count of this clone. V usage is TRBV19 and J usage is TRBJ1-1; D not resolved. This CDR3 is 15 amino acids long. V lost 6 bases and J lost 3, with 17 bases in between. Germline values: CDR1 LNHDA, CDR2 SQIVND (reference sequence). The CDR3 spells CASSPRALSDTEAFF. CDR3 sequence (DNA): TGTGCCAGTAGCCCTAGGGCATTGTCAGACACTGAAGCTTTCTTT.

V usage is TRBV7-2 and J usage is TRBJ2-7; tentative D call: TRBD2 (6 bases). V was pared by 7 bases and J by 3 bases, with 10 bases between. CDR1 and CDR2 from the germline V gene are SGHTA and FQGNSA. CDR3 size: 12 residues. The CDR3 here is CASTRGGYEQYF. In nucleotides, the CDR3 is TGTGCCAGCACCCGGGGAGGCTACGAGCAGTACTTC.

The chain couples TRBV11-1 to TRBJ2-1; 10 positions match TRBD1. The CDR3 extends over 17 amino acids. J was trimmed by 8 bases and V by 5 bases; bases with no gene match: 15. CDR1 SGHAT and CDR2 FQDESV come from the germline V gene (reference sequence). The CDR3 region has the DNA TGTGCCAGCAGCCCGACTTGGGGACAGGGGTCGGTCGATGAGCAGTTCTTC. Protein sequence: CASSPTWGQGSVDEQFF.